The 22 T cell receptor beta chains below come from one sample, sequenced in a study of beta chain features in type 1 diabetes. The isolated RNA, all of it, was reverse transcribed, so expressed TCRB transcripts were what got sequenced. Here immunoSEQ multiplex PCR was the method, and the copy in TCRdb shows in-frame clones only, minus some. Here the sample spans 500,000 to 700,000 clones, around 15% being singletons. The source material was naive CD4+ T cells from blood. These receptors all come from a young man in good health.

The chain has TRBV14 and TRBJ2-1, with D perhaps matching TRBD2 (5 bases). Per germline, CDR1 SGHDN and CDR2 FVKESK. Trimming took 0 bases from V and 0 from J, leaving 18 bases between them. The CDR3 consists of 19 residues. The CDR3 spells CASSQDSVFEMSSYNEQFF. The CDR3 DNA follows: TGTGCCAGCAGCCAAGATAGCGTTTTTGAAATGAGCTCCTACAATGAGCAGTTCTTC.

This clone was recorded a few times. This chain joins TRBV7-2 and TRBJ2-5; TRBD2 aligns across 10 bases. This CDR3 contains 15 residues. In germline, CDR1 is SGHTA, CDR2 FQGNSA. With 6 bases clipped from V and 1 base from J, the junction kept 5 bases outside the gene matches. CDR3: CASRLRLAGQETQYF. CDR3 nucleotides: TGTGCCAGCAGATTACGACTAGCGGGCCAAGAGACCCAGTACTTC. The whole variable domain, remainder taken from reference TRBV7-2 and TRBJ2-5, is GAGVSQSPSNKVTEKGKDVELRCDPISGHTALYWYRQSLGQGLEFLIYFQGNSAPDKSGLPSDRFSAERTGGSVSTLTIQRTQQEDSAVYLCASRLRLAGQETQYFGPGTRLLVL.

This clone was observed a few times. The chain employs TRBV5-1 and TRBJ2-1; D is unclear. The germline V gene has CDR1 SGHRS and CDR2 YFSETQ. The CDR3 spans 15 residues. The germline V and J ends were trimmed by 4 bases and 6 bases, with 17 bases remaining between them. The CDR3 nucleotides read TGCGCCAGCAGCCCGGGCCTTATTTCCGTCAATGAGCAGTTCTTC. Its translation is CASSPGLISVNEQFF.

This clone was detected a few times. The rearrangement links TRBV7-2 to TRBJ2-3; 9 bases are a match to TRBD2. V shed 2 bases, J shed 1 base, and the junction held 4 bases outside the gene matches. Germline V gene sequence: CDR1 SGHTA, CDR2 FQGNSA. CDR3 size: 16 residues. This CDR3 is CASSLQPSGGTDTQYF. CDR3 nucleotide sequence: TGTGCCAGCAGCTTACAACCTAGCGGGGGCACAGATACGCAGTATTTT.

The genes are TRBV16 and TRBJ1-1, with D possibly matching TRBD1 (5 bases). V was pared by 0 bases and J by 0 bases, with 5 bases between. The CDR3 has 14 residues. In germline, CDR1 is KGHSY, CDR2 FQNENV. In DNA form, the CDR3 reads TGTGCCAGCAGCCAATCAGGGGTGAACACTGAAGCTTTCTTT. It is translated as CASSQSGVNTEAFF.

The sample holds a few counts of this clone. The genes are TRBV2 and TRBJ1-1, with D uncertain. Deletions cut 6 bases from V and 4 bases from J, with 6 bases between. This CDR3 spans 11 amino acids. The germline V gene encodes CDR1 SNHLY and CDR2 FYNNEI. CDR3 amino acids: CASRPVTEAFF. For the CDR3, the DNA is TGTGCCAGCAGACCGGTCACTGAAGCTTTCTTT.

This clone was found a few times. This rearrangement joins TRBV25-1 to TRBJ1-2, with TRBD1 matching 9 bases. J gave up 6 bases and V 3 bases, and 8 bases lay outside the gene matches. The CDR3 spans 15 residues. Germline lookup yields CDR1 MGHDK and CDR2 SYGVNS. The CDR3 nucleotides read TGTGCCAGCAGTGACCCCGGGACAGGGTTAAATGGCTACACCTTC. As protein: CASSDPGTGLNGYTF.

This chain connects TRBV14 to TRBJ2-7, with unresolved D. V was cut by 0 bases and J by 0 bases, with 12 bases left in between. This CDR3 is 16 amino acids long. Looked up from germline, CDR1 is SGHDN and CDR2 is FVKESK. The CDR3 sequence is CASSQDLGSFSYEQYF. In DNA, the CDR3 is TGTGCCAGCAGCCAAGATCTGGGCAGCTTCTCCTACGAGCAGTACTTC.

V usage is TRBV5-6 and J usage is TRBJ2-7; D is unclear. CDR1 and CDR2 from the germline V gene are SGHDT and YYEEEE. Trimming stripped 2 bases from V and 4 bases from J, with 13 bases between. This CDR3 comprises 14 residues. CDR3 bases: TGTGCCAGCAGCTTTGACCGTCCTACATACGAGCAGTACTTC. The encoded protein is CASSFDRPTYEQYF.

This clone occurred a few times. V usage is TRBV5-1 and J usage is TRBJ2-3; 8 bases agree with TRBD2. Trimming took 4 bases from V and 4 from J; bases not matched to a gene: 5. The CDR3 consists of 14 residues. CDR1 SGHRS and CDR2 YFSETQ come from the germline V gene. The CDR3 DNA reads TGCGCCAGCAGCCAGACTAGCGTAGCAGATACGCAGTATTTT. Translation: CASSQTSVADTQYF.

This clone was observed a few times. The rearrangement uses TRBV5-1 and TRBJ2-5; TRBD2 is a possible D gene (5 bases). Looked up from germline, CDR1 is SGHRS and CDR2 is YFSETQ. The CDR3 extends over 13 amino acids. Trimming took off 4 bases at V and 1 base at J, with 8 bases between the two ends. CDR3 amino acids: CASSRAVQETQYF. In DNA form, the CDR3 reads TGCGCCAGCAGCCGAGCGGTCCAAGAGACCCAGTACTTC.

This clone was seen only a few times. The CDR3 nucleotides read TGCGCCAGCAGTATCCGGGTTGGGGCCAACGTCCTGACTTTC. This codes for CASSIRVGANVLTF. The chain combines TRBV10-2 with TRBJ2-6; D is unclear. Germline V gene lookup returns CDR1 WSHSY and CDR2 SAAADI. V lost 5 bases to trimming and J lost 3 bases, with 8 bases between them. The CDR3 has 14 residues.

The CDR3 DNA follows: TGCAGCGTTGAAGATCTGGGAGGCACCGGGGAGCTGTTTTTT. The encoded protein is CSVEDLGGTGELFF. The rearrangement joins TRBV29-1 to TRBJ2-2; a weak D match, TRBD2 (6 bases). The CDR3 has 14 residues. V lost 0 bases to trimming and J lost 4 bases, with 9 bases between them. CDR1 and CDR2 (germline): SQVTM, ANQGSEA.

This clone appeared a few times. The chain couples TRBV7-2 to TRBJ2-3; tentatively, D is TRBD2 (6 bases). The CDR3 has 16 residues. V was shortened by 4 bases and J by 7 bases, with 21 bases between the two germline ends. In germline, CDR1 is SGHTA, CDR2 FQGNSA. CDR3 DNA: TGTGCCAGCAGCTCCGTGACTAGGGCTCGCAGGAATACGCAGTATTTT. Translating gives CASSSVTRARRNTQYF.

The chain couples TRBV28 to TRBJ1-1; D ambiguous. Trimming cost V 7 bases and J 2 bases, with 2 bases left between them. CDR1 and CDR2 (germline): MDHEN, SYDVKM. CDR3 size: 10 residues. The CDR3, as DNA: TGTGCCAGCATTAACACTGAAGCTTTCTTT. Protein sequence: CASINTEAFF.

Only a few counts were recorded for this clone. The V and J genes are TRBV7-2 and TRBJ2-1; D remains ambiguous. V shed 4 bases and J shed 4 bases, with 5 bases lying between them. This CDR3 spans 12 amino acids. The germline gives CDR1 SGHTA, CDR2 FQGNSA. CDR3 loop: CASSSAYNEQFF. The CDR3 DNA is TGTGCCAGCAGCTCAGCGTACAATGAGCAGTTCTTC.

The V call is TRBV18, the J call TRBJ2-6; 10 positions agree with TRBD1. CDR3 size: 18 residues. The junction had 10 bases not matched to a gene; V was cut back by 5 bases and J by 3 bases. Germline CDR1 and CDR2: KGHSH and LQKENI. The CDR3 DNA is TGTGCCAGCTCAAGGAACCGGGACAGGGGTCGTGGGGCCAACGTCCTGACTTTC. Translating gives CASSRNRDRGRGANVLTF.

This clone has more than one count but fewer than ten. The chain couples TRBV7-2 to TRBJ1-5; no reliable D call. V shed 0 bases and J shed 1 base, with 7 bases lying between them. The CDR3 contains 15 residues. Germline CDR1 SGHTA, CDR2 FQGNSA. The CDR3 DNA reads TGTGCCAGCAGCTTAGCAGGGAACAGCAATCAGCCCCAGCATTTT. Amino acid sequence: CASSLAGNSNQPQHF.

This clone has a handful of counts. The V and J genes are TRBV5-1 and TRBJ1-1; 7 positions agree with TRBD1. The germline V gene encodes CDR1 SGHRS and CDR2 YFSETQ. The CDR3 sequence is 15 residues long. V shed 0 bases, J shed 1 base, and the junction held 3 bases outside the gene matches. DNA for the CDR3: TGCGCCAGCAGCTTGGGCGACAGGGCGAACACTGAAGCTTTCTTT. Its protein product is CASSLGDRANTEAFF.

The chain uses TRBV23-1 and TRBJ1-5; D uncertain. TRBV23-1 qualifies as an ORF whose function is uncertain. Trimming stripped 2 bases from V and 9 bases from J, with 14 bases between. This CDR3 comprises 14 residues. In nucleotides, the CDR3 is TGCGCCAGCAGTCAACCCCCGGCCGGAAGGCCCCAGCATTTT. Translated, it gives CASSQPPAGRPQHF.

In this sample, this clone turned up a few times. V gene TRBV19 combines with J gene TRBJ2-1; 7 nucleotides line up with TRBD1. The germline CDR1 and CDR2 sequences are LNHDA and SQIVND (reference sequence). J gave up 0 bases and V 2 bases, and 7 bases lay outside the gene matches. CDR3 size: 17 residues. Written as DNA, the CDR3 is TGTGCCAGTAGTATACTATCGGGACAGAGCTCCTACAATGAGCAGTTCTTC. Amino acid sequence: CASSILSGQSSYNEQFF.

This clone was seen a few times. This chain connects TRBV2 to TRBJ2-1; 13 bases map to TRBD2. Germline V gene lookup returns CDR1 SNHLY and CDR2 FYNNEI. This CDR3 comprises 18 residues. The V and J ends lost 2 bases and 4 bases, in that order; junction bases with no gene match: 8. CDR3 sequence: CASSERLAGGVRYNEQFF. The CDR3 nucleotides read TGTGCCAGCAGTGAACGACTAGCGGGAGGAGTTCGGTACAATGAGCAGTTCTTC.